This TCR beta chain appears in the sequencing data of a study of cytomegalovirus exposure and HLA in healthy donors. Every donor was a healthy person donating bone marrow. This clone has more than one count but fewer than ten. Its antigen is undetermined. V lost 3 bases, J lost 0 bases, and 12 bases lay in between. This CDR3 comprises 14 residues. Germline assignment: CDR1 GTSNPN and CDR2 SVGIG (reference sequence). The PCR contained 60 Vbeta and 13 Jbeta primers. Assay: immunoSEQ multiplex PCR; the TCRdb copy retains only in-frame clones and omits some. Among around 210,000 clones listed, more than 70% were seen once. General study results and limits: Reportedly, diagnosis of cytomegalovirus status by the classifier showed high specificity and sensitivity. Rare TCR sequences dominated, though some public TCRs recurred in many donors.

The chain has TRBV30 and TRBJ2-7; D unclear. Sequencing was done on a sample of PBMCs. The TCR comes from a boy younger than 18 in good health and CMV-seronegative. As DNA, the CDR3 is TGTGCCTGGAGAACCTCCTATTACTCCTACGAGCAGTACTTC. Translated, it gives CAWRTSYYSYEQYF.